This T cell receptor (beta chain) was sequenced in a study of cytomegalovirus exposure and HLA in healthy donors. Primers: 60 Vbeta forward and 13 Jbeta reverse. Clones were sequenced by immunoSEQ multiplex PCR, and TCRdb holds only the in-frame ones, with some missing. The profile shows 100,000 to 150,000 clones, around 82% of them singletons. A single count supports this clone. Its antigen is still unknown. With V trimmed by 5 bases and J by 1 base, 3 bases remained unmatched. The CDR3 runs 15 residues. Per the germline V gene, CDR1 is SGHTA and CDR2 is FQGTGA. General observations from the study: Sequencing likely caused a cluster of highly shared sequence variants.

The receptor's source is a woman in her forties in good health and CMV-seropositive. Specimen: PBMCs. This chain connects TRBV7-3 to TRBJ2-3; 10 bases line up with TRBD2. The CDR3 sequence is CASSLGLAGTDTQYF. The CDR3 DNA follows: TGTGCCAGCAGCCTCGGACTAGCGGGCACAGATACGCAGTATTTT.